A selection of T cell receptor beta chains follows, all from one sample in a study of CXCR3-negative and CXCR3-positive naive CD8 T cells. TCRdb reprocessed the 5' RACE reads and reports one entry per CDR3 protein, with no DNA. The sample has 50,000 to 60,000 distinct CDR3 sequences, and its top ten clones hold 0.56%. The sequenced sample consisted of naive CXCR3+ CD8+ T cells from blood. These receptor sequences come from a human donor in good health. Some clones in this sample may be carry-over from other donors' samples. Both conserved end residues are part of each CDR3. Each record gives: J gene, CDR3 length, V gene, CDR3 protein.

TRBJ2-2 | 15 | TRBV12-3/TRBV12-4 | CASSRRDTNTGELFF
TRBJ2-1 | 18 | TRBV9 | CASSVEGLAGEFYNEQFF
TRBJ1-1 | 15 | TRBV5-1 | CASSLAGEGNTEAFF
TRBJ1-3 | 17 | TRBV4-3 | CASSLGTADFSGNTIYF
TRBJ2-1 | 12 | TRBV4-3 | CASSRFGNEQFF
TRBJ2-5 | 13 | TRBV28 | CASSSTGEETQYF
TRBJ2-1 | 14 | TRBV5-4 | CASSLRQPPDEQFF
TRBJ2-7 | 14 | TRBV14 | CASSRFGTAYEQYF
TRBJ2-1 | 15 | TRBV7-3 | CASSSGQGVLNEQFF
TRBJ2-3 | 16 | TRBV29-1 | CSVEDRGGEGTDTQYF
TRBJ2-7 | 14 | TRBV27 | CASSLVAEAYEQYF
TRBJ2-3 | 13 | TRBV6-5 | CASGQGATDTQYF
TRBJ1-1 | 12 | TRBV7-9 | CASSLWDRKAFF
TRBJ2-1 | 14 | TRBV7-2 | CASRTGGFGTEQFF
TRBJ2-1 | 16 | TRBV21-1 | CASSKVTKVNYNEQFF
TRBJ2-5 | 13 | TRBV7-9 | CASSSDPRETQYF
TRBJ2-3 | 16 | TRBV10-2 | CASSEITDVGADTQYF